The entry that follows covers one T cell receptor beta chain sequence. No antigen is known for it. Donors were ostensibly healthy at sampling, although undocumented immune exposures were probable. The data originate from a study of cytomegalovirus exposure and HLA in healthy donors. V shed 3 bases, J shed 3 bases, and the junction held 5 bases outside the gene matches. This CDR3 region has 15 residues. Germline assignment: CDR1 LNHDA and CDR2 SQIVND (reference sequence). The primer mix had 60 Vbeta and 13 Jbeta primers. Profiling relied on immunoSEQ multiplex PCR, and the TCRdb table lists in-frame clones only, not all of them. Its table lists roughly 190,000 clones. General study findings and limits: One cluster of highly shared sequence variants probably arose as a sequencing artifact. Altogether, 170 or so TCR beta chains were recorded as cytomegalovirus-associated. Excluded were some V segments that proved indistinguishable, including TRBV6-2 and TRBV6-3.

The sequence came from a woman younger than 35 in good health and CMV-seropositive. The chain links TRBV19 to TRBJ2-3, with 8 nucleotides matching TRBD1. Sequenced: PBMCs. CDR3 nucleotide sequence: TGTGCCAGTAGTATTAGGGGACAGGAAACAGATACGCAGTATTTT. Translating gives CASSIRGQETDTQYF.